One sample yielded the 17 T cell receptor beta chains listed below, sequenced in a study of blood T cell repertoires in COVID-19. The table came from immunoSEQ multiplex PCR; TCRdb's copy has only in-frame clones and leaves some out. The table has about 150,000 clones, 80% to 85% seen once. Sample: peripheral blood. The source is a man aged 18 to 30 with active or convalescent COVID-19.

The rearrangement uses TRBV10-2 and TRBJ1-1; tentative D call: TRBD1 (6 bases). Trimming took 1 base from V and 4 from J, leaving 7 bases between them. Germline V gene lookup returns CDR1 WSHSY and CDR2 SAAADI. The CDR3 loop spans 13 amino acids. The CDR3 region is CASSEYRVTEAFF. CDR3 DNA sequence: TGCGCCAGCAGTGAGTACAGGGTCACTGAAGCTTTCTTT.

The chain is built from TRBV28 and TRBJ2-1; TRBD2 matches at 10 bases. The CDR3 contains 18 residues. The V gene's germline CDR1 is MDHEN and CDR2 SYDVKM. J was trimmed by 4 bases and V by 5 bases; bases with no gene match: 14. CDR3 sequence reads: CASSPPPSTSGSYNEQFF. The CDR3 nucleotides read TGTGCCAGCAGTCCGCCCCCTTCGACTAGCGGGTCATACAATGAGCAGTTCTTC.

The rearrangement links TRBV30 to TRBJ1-6; a possible D gene is TRBD1 (5 bases). V was shortened by 3 bases and J by 4 bases, with 13 bases between the two germline ends. Per the germline V gene, CDR1 is GTSNPN and CDR2 is SVGIG (reference sequence). The CDR3 has 15 amino acids. The CDR3 here is CAWSRDSSYNSPLHF. The CDR3 DNA sequence: TGTGCCTGGAGCAGGGATAGTAGTTATAATTCACCCCTCCACTTT. Full variable domain (outside the CDR3, taken from reference TRBV30 and TRBJ1-6): SQTIHQWPATLVQPVGSPLSLECTVEGTSNPNLYWYRQAAGRGLQLLFYSVGIGQISSEVPQNLSASRPQDRQFILSSKKLLLSDSGFYLCAWSRDSSYNSPLHFGNGTRLTVT.

The V and J genes are TRBV10-1 and TRBJ1-1; TRBD1 agrees at 10 bases. Germline lookup yields CDR1 WNHNN and CDR2 SYGVQD (reference sequence). The CDR3 covers 15 residues. V trimming: 4 bases; J trimming: 5 bases; junction bases outside the gene matches: 7. The CDR3 DNA is TGCGCCAGCAGTGTTTTCGGGACAGGGGAAACTGAAGCTTTCTTT. It yields the protein CASSVFGTGETEAFF.

The chain couples TRBV7-8 to TRBJ2-2; TRBD2 agrees at 13 bases. The V gene's germline CDR1 is SGHVS and CDR2 FQNEAQ. V was clipped by 5 bases and J by 6 bases; unmatched bases: 6. The CDR3 contains 16 residues. The CDR3 sequence is CASSAGLAGVSGELFF. CDR3 coding DNA: TGTGCCAGCAGCGCAGGACTAGCGGGAGTCTCCGGGGAGCTGTTTTTT.

This chain links TRBV18 with TRBJ1-6, with TRBD1 as a possible D gene (5 bases). Trimming left V 6 bases short and J 7 bases short, with 16 bases between. This CDR3 has 15 amino acids. Looked up from germline, CDR1 is KGHSH and CDR2 is LQKENI. The DNA of the CDR3 is TGTGCCAGCTCCCGAGACCAGGGCGCCAATTCACCCCTCCACTTT. Translation gives CASSRDQGANSPLHF.

This chain connects TRBV13 to TRBJ2-1; D unresolved. Per the germline V gene, CDR1 is PRHDT and CDR2 is FYEKMQ (reference sequence). The CDR3 is 13 amino acids. V lost 6 bases and J 8 bases, leaving 14 bases between the germline ends. The CDR3 loop is CASSLQFGYEQFF. The CDR3 nucleotides are TGTGCCAGCAGTCTACAGTTTGGGTATGAGCAGTTCTTC. The whole variable domain, remainder taken from reference TRBV13 and TRBJ2-1, is AAGVIQSPRHLIKEKRETATLKCYPIPRHDTVYWYQQGPGQDPQFLISFYEKMQSDKGSIPDRFSAQQFSDYHSELNMSSLELGDSALYFCASSLQFGYEQFFGPGTRLTVL.

The genes are TRBV4-2 and TRBJ1-4; TRBD1 aligns across 7 bases. V lost 5 bases and J lost 6; bases outside the gene matches: 15. The CDR3 is 17 residues long. Germline V gene data show CDR1 as LGHNA and CDR2 as YNFKEQ. CDR3 bases: TGTGCCAGCAGCGTACGACAGGGTTTCTTTGGGGATGAAAAACTGTTTTTT. Translating gives CASSVRQGFFGDEKLFF.

The chain links TRBV6-5 to TRBJ2-7; the D gene is possibly TRBD1 (5 bases). V lost 3 bases and J 2 bases, leaving 14 bases between the germline ends. CDR3 size: 15 residues. The germline CDR1 and CDR2 sequences are MNHEY and SVGAGI. The CDR3 loop is CASSYAGMGTYEQYF. The CDR3 nucleotides are TGTGCCAGCAGTTATGCAGGGATGGGAACCTACGAGCAGTACTTC.

This clone was detected only a few times. The chain carries TRBV4-1 and TRBJ2-3; TRBD1 agrees at 7 bases. Germline V CDR1 and CDR2: MGHRA, YSYEKL. V lost 4 bases and J lost 3; bases outside the gene matches: 13. This CDR3 has 17 amino acids. CDR3 sequence (DNA): TGCGCCAGCAGCCCTCCCACGGACAGGCTCGGGACAGATACGCAGTATTTT. Amino acid sequence: CASSPPTDRLGTDTQYF.

In its sample, this clone was seen a few times. The V call is TRBV3-1 (or the pseudogene TRBV3-2), the J call TRBJ2-1; 9 nucleotides match TRBD1. This CDR3 contains 15 residues. J lost 5 bases, V lost 2 bases, and 4 bases had no gene match. Germline V gene data show CDR1 as LGHDT and CDR2 as YNNKEL (reference sequence). This chain's CDR3 is CASSQRTGVNNEQFF. CDR3 nucleotides: TGTGCCAGCAGCCAACGGACAGGGGTCAACAATGAGCAGTTCTTC.

The V and J genes are TRBV29-1 and TRBJ2-3; 8 bases match TRBD2. Trimming removed 4 bases from V and 6 bases from J; junction bases left unmatched: 6. The germline CDR1 and CDR2 sequences are SQVTM and ANQGSEA. The CDR3 contains 13 residues. The CDR3 spells CSVGAGAGDTQYF. The CDR3 DNA reads TGCAGCGTTGGAGCGGGAGCGGGTGATACGCAGTATTTT.

V and J are TRBV6-5 and TRBJ2-2; 7 nucleotides align to TRBD1. This CDR3 has 16 residues. With V trimmed by 3 bases and J by 1 base, 5 bases remained unmatched. Per the germline V gene, CDR1 is MNHEY and CDR2 is SVGAGI. CDR3 protein: CASSYTWTGNTGELFF. Written as DNA, the CDR3 is TGTGCCAGCAGTTATACGTGGACAGGGAACACCGGGGAGCTGTTTTTT.

This sequence joins TRBV6-6 and TRBJ2-7; 8 positions match TRBD1. Unmatched junction bases numbered 2, after V lost 4 bases and J lost 0 bases. The CDR3 covers 14 residues. Germline values: CDR1 MNHNY, CDR2 SVGAGI (reference sequence). In DNA, the CDR3 is TGTGCCAGCAGTTTGGGGACAGGCTCCTACGAGCAGTACTTC. Encoded protein: CASSLGTGSYEQYF.

This clone is a singleton in its sample. The V gene is TRBV6-2 or TRBV6-3, the J gene TRBJ1-2; D uncertain. V gave up 3 bases and J gave up 6 bases, with 11 bases separating them. Germline V gene sequence: CDR1 MNHEY, CDR2 SVGEGT. CDR3 size: 13 residues. The CDR3 is CASSYAQSDGYTF. In nucleotides, the CDR3 is TGTGCCAGCAGTTATGCCCAGAGCGATGGCTACACCTTC.

V is TRBV11-3 and J is TRBJ2-7; unclear D gene. Between the trimmed V and J ends, which lost 1 base and 3 bases, there was a span of 13 bases. The CDR3 contains 15 residues. Germline-derived CDR1 and CDR2 are SGHNT and YENEEA. In DNA, the CDR3 is TGTGCCAGCAGCTTAGTATTCACTTACTTCTACGAGCAGTACTTC. It is translated as CASSLVFTYFYEQYF.

This rearrangement joins TRBV28 to TRBJ1-1; a possible D gene is TRBD1 (5 bases). The length of the CDR3 is 14 residues. From germline, CDR1 is MDHEN and CDR2 SYDVKM. The ends were cut back, 6 bases at V and 2 bases at J, with 13 bases in the middle. The CDR3 region has the DNA TGTGCCAGCAGCCGACTGACAGAAAACACTGAAGCTTTCTTT. Its protein is CASSRLTENTEAFF.